Presented here are 13 T cell receptor beta chains from one specimen sequenced in a study of T cells after yellow fever vaccination (dated by TCRdb to the late 2010s). The sample's treatment or condition label, in plain terms: live attenuated yellow fever vaccine strain. To prepare the library, 5' RACE was applied. The data were produced on an Illumina NovaSeq 6000. TCRdb ran its own pipeline on the public reads, namely fastp trimming at Q25 and MiXCR clone calling, and kept in-frame beta chains. Every CDR3 protein is listed once, alongside the most common genes and DNA of its rows. The sample profile shows around 320,000 distinct CDR3 sequences; around 4.3% of them were found once. Roughly a fifth of the sample goes to the ten largest clones. The sequencing used PBMCs, collected 15 days after the yellow fever booster vaccination. Receptors originate from a man between 18 and 35 years old who received the YFV17D yellow fever vaccine.

The V gene is TRBV4-1, the J gene TRBJ1-4; the D is unclear. This CDR3 is 12 amino acids long. V was clipped by 0 bases and J by 10 bases, with 6 bases between them. Germline loops: CDR1 MGHRA, CDR2 YSYEKL. CDR3 nucleotides: TGCGCCAGCAGCCAAGATTCAGCAAAACTGTTTTTT. Its protein product is CASSQDSAKLFF.

The chain uses TRBV6-2 or TRBV6-3 and TRBJ2-5; TRBD1 matches 8 bases. The CDR3 runs 15 residues. The V and J ends lost 7 bases and 7 bases, in that order; junction bases with no gene match: 14. From germline, CDR1 is MNHEY and CDR2 SVGEGT. CDR3 nucleotides: TGTGCCAGCAAACTAGAGGGGACAGGAAGGAGGACCCAGTACTTC. Protein product: CASKLEGTGRRTQYF.

The chain recombines TRBV7-2 with TRBJ1-5; D is unresolved. The V end lost 5 bases, the J end lost 5 bases, and 13 bases lay between the germline ends. Germline assignment: CDR1 SGHTA and CDR2 FQGNSA. This CDR3 is 14 amino acids long. CDR3 protein: CASSPDPGYQPQHF. CDR3 coding DNA: TGTGCCAGCAGCCCGGACCCCGGGTATCAGCCCCAGCATTTT.

This clonotype was picked up a small number of times. V usage is TRBV15 and J usage is TRBJ1-5; 8 bases match TRBD1. The CDR3 contains 15 residues. The germline V gene has CDR1 LNHNV and CDR2 YYDKDF (reference sequence). After removal of 5 bases from V and 6 bases from J, the junction contained 9 bases not matched to a gene. CDR3 in DNA: TGTGCCACCAGCTGGGGGCAGGGGGCGGGTCAGCCCCAGCATTTT. It codes for CATSWGQGAGQPQHF. Complete variable domain (other parts from reference TRBV15 and TRBJ1-5): DAMVIQNPRYQVTQFGKPVTLSCSQTLNHNVMYWYQQKSSQAPKLLFHYYDKDFNNEADTPDNFQSRRPNTSFCFLDIRSPGLGDTAMYLCATSWGQGAGQPQHFGDGTRLSIL.

This clonotype was observed at least ten times. The V call is TRBV20-1, the J call TRBJ2-5, with D possibly matching TRBD2 (6 bases). Germline CDR1 reads DFQATT; CDR2 reads SNEGSKA (reference sequence). Trimming removed 0 bases at V and 0 bases at J, with 8 bases between. CDR3 length: 14 amino acids. The CDR3 loop is CSARDGDYQETQYF. CDR3 DNA sequence: TGCAGTGCTAGAGATGGGGACTACCAAGAGACCCAGTACTTC.

There are many counts of this clonotype. V and J are TRBV20-1 and TRBJ2-3; the D gene is possibly TRBD2 (5 bases). V lost 8 bases, J lost 4 bases, and 16 bases lay in between. The CDR3 is 13 amino acids. The V gene's germline CDR1 is DFQATT and CDR2 SNEGSKA (reference sequence). CDR3 loop: CSPRFKLADTQYF. As DNA, the CDR3 is TGCAGTCCCAGATTTAAACTAGCAGATACGCAGTATTTT.

This clonotype has ten or more counts. The chain combines TRBV7-2 with TRBJ2-3, with D tentatively TRBD2 (6 bases). Between the trimmed V and J ends, which lost 8 bases and 6 bases, there was a span of 12 bases. This CDR3 spans 12 amino acids. Germline lookup yields CDR1 SGHTA and CDR2 FQGNSA. CDR3 coding DNA: TGTGCCAGCCGGGGGTTTGCCGATACGCAGTATTTT. Its translation is CASRGFADTQYF. Supplemented by reference TRBV7-2 and TRBJ2-3, the full variable domain reads GAGVSQSPSNKVTEKGKDVELRCDPISGHTALYWYRQSLGQGLEFLIYFQGNSAPDKSGLPSDRFSAERTGGSVSTLTIQRTQQEDSAVYLCASRGFADTQYFGPGTRLTVL.

The chain couples TRBV7-2 to TRBJ2-7; TRBD2 agrees at 7 bases. This CDR3 contains 15 residues. The J segment lost 0 bases and the V segment lost 4 bases, leaving 6 bases of the junction unmatched. The germline CDR1 and CDR2 sequences are SGHTA and FQGNSA. The CDR3 region has the DNA TGTGCCAGCAGCTGGGGCGTAGCGGGCTCCTACGAGCAGTACTTC. This gives the protein CASSWGVAGSYEQYF.

This clonotype was recorded many times. J is TRBJ2-7 and V is TRBV6-2 or TRBV6-3, with D unclear. The ends were cut back, 6 bases at V and 3 bases at J, with 18 bases in the middle. Per the germline V gene, CDR1 is MNHEY and CDR2 is SVGEGT. CDR3 length equals 15 residues. CDR3: CASRAPGLENYEQYV. CDR3 DNA sequence: TGTGCCAGCAGAGCTCCCGGATTGGAAAACTACGAGCAGTACGTC.

The V call is TRBV11-3, the J call TRBJ1-4; D gene unclear. Germline-derived CDR1 and CDR2 are SGHNT and YENEEA. V lost 5 bases to trimming and J lost 6 bases, with 16 bases between them. The CDR3 contains 15 residues. The CDR3, as DNA: TGTGCCAGCAGCGGTTGTGGATATGCGGATGAAAAACTGTTTTTT. Translation gives CASSGCGYADEKLFF.

This clonotype was recorded at least ten times. The chain recombines TRBV6-2 or TRBV6-3 with TRBJ2-1, with 12 bases lining up with TRBD1. V lost 6 bases, J lost 6 bases, and 12 bases stayed unmatched. Per germline, CDR1 MNHEY and CDR2 SVGEGT. The CDR3 sequence is 17 residues long. The CDR3 nucleotides read TGTGCCAGCAGCACAGCTCCCGGGACAGGGGGCCGCAATGAGCAGTTCTTC. Protein: CASSTAPGTGGRNEQFF.

This clonotype appeared a few times. This sequence joins TRBV3-1 and TRBJ1-3; D call uncertain. The CDR3 sequence is 16 residues long. From germline, CDR1 is LGHDT and CDR2 YNNKEL (reference sequence). Trimming shortened V by 0 bases and J by 3 bases, and 12 bases separated the two germline ends. The CDR3 nucleotides read TGTGCCAGCAGCCAAGAAAGCGACAAGCATGGAAACACCATATATTTT. Translation: CASSQESDKHGNTIYF. Combining the CDR3 with reference TRBV3-1 and TRBJ1-3 gives the whole variable domain DTAVSQTPKYLVTQMGNDKSIKCEQNLGHDTMYWYKQDSKKFLKIMFSYNNKELIINETVPNRFSPKSPDKAHLNLHINSLELGDSAVYFCASSQESDKHGNTIYFGEGSWLTVV.

There are a few counts of this clonotype. The gene calls are TRBV6-2 or TRBV6-3 and TRBJ2-1, with 10 positions matching TRBD2. V was clipped by 4 bases and J by 15 bases; unmatched bases: 6. CDR3 length: 12 residues. The germline CDR1 and CDR2 sequences are MNHEY and SVGEGT. The CDR3 reads CASSSLRLAGFF. The CDR3 bases are TGTGCCAGCAGTTCTCTAAGACTAGCGGGGTTCTTC.